Following are 28 T cell receptor beta chains from one sample sequenced in a study of blood T cell repertoires in COVID-19. Profiling relied on immunoSEQ multiplex PCR, and the TCRdb table lists in-frame clones only, not all of them. The sample yields roughly 300,000 clones, roughly nine tenths seen once. Source material: PBMCs or T cells enriched from blood (not recorded which). The receptors here all came from a woman under 40 who had recovered from COVID-19.

The chain links TRBV5-8 to TRBJ1-5; no reliable D call. CDR3 length: 15 residues. With 0 bases removed from V and 9 bases from J, the gap between germline ends came to 16 bases. Germline CDR1 is SGHTS and CDR2 is YDEGEE. CDR3 bases: TGTGCCAGCAGCTTGGATCTGGCCGGGAAGGGGCCCCAGCATTTT. This translates into CASSLDLAGKGPQHF. The full variable domain, in which reference TRBV5-8 and TRBJ1-5 provide the parts outside the CDR3, is EAGVTQSPTHLIKTRGQQATLRCSPISGHTSVYWYQQALGLGLQFLLWYDEGEERNRGNFPPRFSGRQFPNYSSELNVNALELEDSALYLCASSLDLAGKGPQHFGDGTRLSIL.

This chain connects TRBV29-1 to TRBJ1-2; 7 nucleotides align to TRBD1. Germline values: CDR1 SQVTM, CDR2 ANQGSEA. V gave up 0 bases and J gave up 2 bases; unmatched junction bases: 6. The CDR3 runs to 15 residues. CDR3 sequence (DNA): TGCAGCGTTGAAGACTACAGGGGCCCCAACTATGGCTACACCTTC. It codes for CSVEDYRGPNYGYTF.

V is TRBV13 and J is TRBJ1-1; D is possibly TRBD1 (6 bases). The CDR3 is 13 residues long. Looked up from germline, CDR1 is PRHDT and CDR2 is FYEKMQ (reference sequence). The V end was cut by 4 bases, the J end by 10 bases, with 16 bases between. This chain's CDR3 is CASSSNRVLRAFF. Here the CDR3 DNA reads TGTGCCAGCAGCTCAAACAGGGTTCTGAGAGCTTTCTTT.

This chain uses TRBV19 with TRBJ2-2; the D gene is possibly TRBD2 (6 bases). The CDR3 extends over 13 amino acids. Germline assignment: CDR1 LNHDA and CDR2 SQIVND (reference sequence). Trimming left V 11 bases short and J 5 bases short, with 15 bases between. CDR3 loop: CAARPGRTGELFF. DNA for the CDR3: TGTGCCGCACGGCCAGGGAGGACCGGGGAGCTGTTTTTT.

The gene calls are TRBV10-3 and TRBJ1-1; the D is unclear. Germline CDR1 and CDR2: ENHRY and SYGVKD. Trimming pared 4 bases from V and 3 bases from J, leaving 9 bases between. This CDR3 region has 13 residues. Here the CDR3 reads CAISGYKDTEAFF. CDR3 nucleotides: TGTGCCATCAGTGGGTACAAAGACACTGAAGCTTTCTTT.

V usage is TRBV7-2 and J usage is TRBJ2-3; 13 bases line up with TRBD2. With V trimmed by 0 bases and J by 2 bases, 2 bases remained unmatched. Germline CDR1 reads SGHTA; CDR2 reads FQGNSA. The CDR3 has 17 amino acids. The CDR3 is CASSLAGTSGATDTQYF. CDR3 bases: TGTGCCAGCAGCTTAGCGGGGACTAGCGGGGCCACAGATACGCAGTATTTT.

In its sample, this clone was seen a few times. The gene calls are TRBV30 and TRBJ2-2, with 12 bases matching TRBD2. This CDR3 comprises 15 residues. Germline lookup yields CDR1 GTSNPN and CDR2 SVGIG (reference sequence). Losses at the gene ends were 4 bases for V and 3 bases for J; bases not matched to a gene: 3. The CDR3 DNA reads as TGTGCCTGGACTAGCGGGGGGGCCGACACCGGGGAGCTGTTTTTT. It codes for CAWTSGGADTGELFF.

The chain is built from TRBV6-6 and TRBJ2-7, with 7 positions matching TRBD1. The CDR3 consists of 14 residues. The germline CDR1 and CDR2 sequences are MNHNY and SVGAGI (reference sequence). V was pared by 6 bases and J by 2 bases, with 7 bases of the junction left unmatched. The CDR3 DNA reads as TGTGCCAGCAGAGGACAGGATTTTACCTACGAGCAGTACTTC. The encoded protein is CASRGQDFTYEQYF.

This chain uses TRBV21-1 with TRBJ1-1. TRBV21-1 is a known pseudogene. CDR3 size: 15 residues. CDR3 sequence: CASSKGPGSGTEAFF. DNA for the CDR3: TGTGCCAGCAGCAAAGGCCCGGGGAGTGGGACTGAAGCTTTCTTT.

The chain's CDR3 is CASSQSLVSFGTQYF. CDR3 DNA sequence: TGTGCCAGCAGCCAATCACTGGTGTCGTTCGGGACCCAGTACTTC. The chain is built from TRBV28 and TRBJ2-5; unclear D gene. Germline CDR1 reads MDHEN; CDR2 reads SYDVKM. The length of the CDR3 is 15 residues. V was clipped by 6 bases and J by 7 bases, with 21 bases between them.

The gene calls are TRBV29-1 and TRBJ1-2; 8 nucleotides line up with TRBD1. Germline values: CDR1 SQVTM, CDR2 ANQGSEA. The CDR3 sequence is 15 residues long. V lost 4 bases and J lost 4; bases outside the gene matches: 11. The CDR3 DNA is TGCAGCGTTGGACCCGGACAGGGCGGTGGCTATGGCTACACCTTC. Residues: CSVGPGQGGGYGYTF.

This chain joins TRBV3-1 (or the pseudogene TRBV3-2) and TRBJ1-5, with 7 bases identical to TRBD1. With 4 bases clipped from V and 5 bases from J, the junction kept 5 bases outside the gene matches. Germline V gives CDR1 LGHDT, CDR2 YNNKEL (reference sequence). The CDR3 has 14 amino acids. The CDR3 DNA follows: TGTGCCAGCAGCCCTCGACAGGGCCATCAGCCCCAGCATTTT. This gives the protein CASSPRQGHQPQHF.

The rearrangement links TRBV30 to TRBJ1-2; D gene unclear. From germline, CDR1 is GTSNPN and CDR2 SVGIG (reference sequence). The germline V and J ends were trimmed by 1 base and 0 bases, with 21 bases remaining between them. CDR3 size: 18 residues. The CDR3 loop is CAWSAVDTWTEANYGYTF. CDR3 in DNA: TGTGCCTGGAGTGCAGTCGATACTTGGACGGAGGCTAACTATGGCTACACCTTC.

The chain recombines TRBV20-1 with TRBJ1-3; D remains ambiguous. The CDR3 extends over 11 amino acids. Germline V lookup: CDR1 DFQATT, CDR2 SNEGSKA (reference sequence). V was cut by 5 bases and J by 2 bases, with 4 bases left in between. For the CDR3, the DNA is TGCAGTGCTCGCGCTGGAAACACCATATATTTT. This gives the protein CSARAGNTIYF.

This chain joins TRBV11-2 and TRBJ2-7; the match to TRBD1 covers 10 bases. CDR3 length: 15 residues. Trimming took 4 bases from V and 7 from J; bases not matched to a gene: 10. Germline V gene sequence: CDR1 SGHAT, CDR2 FQNNGV. CDR3 DNA: TGTGCCAGCAGCTCGCTTGGGACAGGGGCGTCAGAGCAGTACTTC. Amino acids: CASSSLGTGASEQYF.

The chain is built from TRBV7-9 and TRBJ1-1, with 7 bases identical to TRBD1. Per germline, CDR1 SEHNR and CDR2 FQNEAQ (reference sequence). CDR3 size: 15 residues. Losses at the gene ends were 5 bases for V and 1 base for J; bases not matched to a gene: 7. The CDR3 protein is CASSPTGARNTEAFF. CDR3 nucleotide sequence: TGTGCCAGCAGCCCCACAGGGGCGAGGAACACTGAAGCTTTCTTT.

The V gene is TRBV30, the J gene TRBJ1-5; 10 bases line up with TRBD1. J was trimmed by 6 bases and V by 1 base; bases with no gene match: 6. Germline V lookup: CDR1 GTSNPN, CDR2 SVGIG (reference sequence). This CDR3 spans 15 amino acids. The CDR3 DNA sequence: TGTGCCTGGAGTGCCCGACAGGGGGCGAGTCAGCCCCAGCATTTT. Protein product: CAWSARQGASQPQHF.

The CDR3 nucleotides read TGTGCCTGGAGTTTTCTGGACAGGGGGTTTTACACTGAAGCTTTCTTT. Amino acid sequence: CAWSFLDRGFYTEAFF. The rearrangement joins TRBV30 to TRBJ1-1; 10 positions agree with TRBD1. With V trimmed by 2 bases and J by 3 bases, 9 bases remained unmatched. The germline V gene has CDR1 GTSNPN and CDR2 SVGIG (reference sequence). The CDR3 loop spans 16 amino acids.

This clone has only a few counts. This chain joins TRBV7-2 and TRBJ2-7, with 7 nucleotides matching TRBD1. The CDR3 covers 13 residues. V dropped 3 bases and J dropped 2; count of bases not matched to a gene: 1. Germline V gives CDR1 SGHTA, CDR2 FQGNSA. As DNA, the CDR3 is TGTGCCAGCAGCTTTCAGGGGGCCTACGAGCAGTACTTC. Translating it yields CASSFQGAYEQYF.

The chain joins TRBV7-9 to TRBJ1-1, with 9 nucleotides matching TRBD1. Germline assignment: CDR1 SEHNR and CDR2 FQNEAQ (reference sequence). The CDR3 has 16 residues. V lost 4 bases to trimming and J lost 0 bases; unmatched junction nucleotides: 6. This CDR3 reads CASSSGQGRLNTEAFF. The CDR3 DNA sequence: TGTGCCAGCAGCTCTGGACAGGGGAGGTTGAACACTGAAGCTTTCTTT.

The chain uses TRBV6-2 or TRBV6-3 and TRBJ2-4; TRBD2 matches at 7 bases. The CDR3 consists of 18 residues. V shed 2 bases and J 0 bases; nucleotides not matched to a gene: 10. Germline lookup yields CDR1 MNHEY and CDR2 SVGEGT. The CDR3 region is CASSYHPAGVLAKNIQYF. The CDR3 nucleotides read TGTGCCAGCAGTTACCATCCCGCGGGGGTGCTAGCCAAAAACATTCAGTACTTC.

V is TRBV29-1 and J is TRBJ2-5, with 8 bases lining up with TRBD2. V was pared by 5 bases and J by 5 bases, with 10 bases of the junction left unmatched. Germline CDR1 reads SQVTM; CDR2 reads ANQGSEA. The CDR3 runs to 14 residues. The CDR3 nucleotides read TGCAGCGTTCACAAGCGGGGGACTAGGGAGACCCAGTACTTC. Translation: CSVHKRGTRETQYF.

The genes are TRBV6-5 and TRBJ2-1, with 13 bases fitting TRBD2. CDR1 is MNHEY and CDR2 is SVGAGI in the germline V gene. V lost 5 bases to trimming and J lost 8 bases; unmatched junction nucleotides: 6. This CDR3 has 15 amino acids. In nucleotides, the CDR3 is TGTGCCAGCAGTAGGGGACTAGCGGGGCGGGATGAGCAGTTCTTC. Encoded protein: CASSRGLAGRDEQFF.

V usage is TRBV19 and J usage is TRBJ1-1, with D possibly TRBD1 on 6 matching bases. Germline CDR1 is LNHDA and CDR2 is SQIVND (reference sequence). This CDR3 spans 16 amino acids. Deletions cut 7 bases from V and 1 base from J, with 19 bases between. The DNA for the CDR3 is TGTGCCAGTACCCAACTGGGGGGGCGAGCGAACACTGAAGCTTTCTTT. It specifies CASTQLGGRANTEAFF. The full variable domain, in which reference TRBV19 and TRBJ1-1 provide the parts outside the CDR3, is DGGITQSPKYLFRKEGQNVTLSCEQNLNHDAMYWYRQDPGQGLRLIYYSQIVNDFQKGDIAEGYSVSREKKESFPLTVTSAQKNPTAFYLCASTQLGGRANTEAFFGQGTRLTVV.

This chain links TRBV9 with TRBJ1-3, with D uncertain. The CDR3 is 12 amino acids. V lost 3 bases, J lost 8 bases, and 9 bases lay in between. The germline CDR1 and CDR2 sequences are SGDLS and YYNGEE. CDR3 sequence (DNA): TGTGCCAGCAGCGAAGGAGACCACACCATATATTTT. Amino acid sequence: CASSEGDHTIYF.

The rearrangement uses TRBV5-5 and TRBJ2-1, with TRBD1 as a possible D gene (6 bases). Germline CDR1 is SGHKS and CDR2 is YYEKEE (reference sequence). The V and J ends lost 3 bases and 2 bases respectively, with 6 bases between them. The CDR3 length is 13 residues. CDR3 DNA sequence: TGTGCCAGCAGCTCAGGGGCCTACAATGAGCAGTTCTTC. Protein sequence: CASSSGAYNEQFF.

The CDR3 spells CASSLVNRGLTEAFF. The CDR3 coding sequence is TGTGCCAGCAGCTTAGTCAACAGGGGGCTCACTGAAGCTTTCTTT. This sequence joins TRBV7-8 and TRBJ1-1; 9 bases are a match to TRBD1. CDR3 length equals 15 residues. Germline-derived CDR1 and CDR2 are SGHVS and FQNEAQ. Trimming took 1 base from V and 4 from J; bases not matched to a gene: 4.

V usage is TRBV12-2 and J usage is TRBJ1-1; the tabulated D call, TRBD1, remains unverified against the DNA. TRBV12-2 is described as a pseudogene. The CDR3 covers 15 residues. Here the CDR3 reads CASRLRQGQGTEAFF. As DNA, the CDR3 is TGTGCAAGTCGCTTGAGACAGGGTCAAGGCACTGAAGCTTTCTTT.